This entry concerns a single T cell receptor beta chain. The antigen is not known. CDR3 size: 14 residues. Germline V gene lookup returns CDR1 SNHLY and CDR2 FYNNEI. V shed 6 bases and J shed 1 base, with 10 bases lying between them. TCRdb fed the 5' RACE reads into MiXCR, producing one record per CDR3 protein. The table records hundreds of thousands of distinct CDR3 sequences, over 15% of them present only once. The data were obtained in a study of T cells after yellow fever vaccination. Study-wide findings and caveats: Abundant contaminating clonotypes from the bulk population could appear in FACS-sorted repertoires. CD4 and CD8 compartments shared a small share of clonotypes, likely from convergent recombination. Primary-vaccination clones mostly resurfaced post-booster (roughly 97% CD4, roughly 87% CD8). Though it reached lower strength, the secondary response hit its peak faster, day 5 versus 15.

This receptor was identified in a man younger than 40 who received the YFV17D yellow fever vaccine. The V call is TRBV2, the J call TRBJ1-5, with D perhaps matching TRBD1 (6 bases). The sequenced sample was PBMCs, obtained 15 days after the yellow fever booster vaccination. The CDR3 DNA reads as TGTGCCAGCAGGCGGGACATCAGCAATCAGCCCCAGCATTTT. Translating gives CASRRDISNQPQHF.